One sample yielded the 10 T cell receptor beta chains listed below, sequenced in a study of neoadjuvant anti-PD-1 for oral cavity cancer. Method: immunoSEQ multiplex PCR; TCRdb's copy keeps in-frame clones and lacks some. The data show tens of thousands of clones, around 83% seen once. This sample comprised PBMCs, obtained before nivolumab (anti-PD-1) treatment. The receptors derive from a person between 40 and 85 years old with oral cavity squamous cell carcinoma.

The J gene is TRBJ2-3, the V gene TRBV11-3, with D perhaps TRBD2 (6 bases). Germline CDR1 is SGHNT and CDR2 is YENEEA. The CDR3 covers 15 residues. The V end was cut by 0 bases, the J end by 4 bases, with 11 bases between. In DNA form, the CDR3 reads TGTGCCAGCAGCTTAGAGAAGGTAGCGGCAGATACGCAGTATTTT. This encodes CASSLEKVAADTQYF.

The chain carries TRBV11-3 and TRBJ2-2; no firm D call. The length of the CDR3 is 15 residues. CDR1 is SGHNT and CDR2 is YENEEA in the germline V gene. The ends were cut back, 0 bases at V and 0 bases at J, with 5 bases in the middle. The CDR3 region has the DNA TGTGCCAGCAGCTTAGAGGGTACGAACACCGGGGAGCTGTTTTTT. It codes for CASSLEGTNTGELFF.

This clone was observed a handful of times. V usage is TRBV27 and J usage is TRBJ1-2; TRBD1 aligns across 9 bases. V was pared by 6 bases and J by 6 bases, with 5 bases of the junction left unmatched. Per germline, CDR1 MNHEY and CDR2 SMNVEV (reference sequence). There are 13 residues in the CDR3. The CDR3 bases are TGTGCCAGCAGGCCTACAGGGGGCGATGGCTACACCTTC. Its protein product is CASRPTGGDGYTF.

This clone was observed a single time. The chain recombines TRBV7-9 with TRBJ1-1; no clear D. CDR1 and CDR2 from the germline V gene are SEHNR and FQNEAQ (reference sequence). V was cut by 5 bases and J by 1 base, with 8 bases left in between. The CDR3 has 13 residues. Written as DNA, the CDR3 is TGTGCCAGCAGCCAAGGAAGGAACACTGAAGCTTTCTTT. It yields the protein CASSQGRNTEAFF.

The V call is TRBV29-1, the J call TRBJ2-1, with a weak D call TRBD1 (6 bases). V dropped 7 bases and J dropped 6 bases, with 19 bases sitting between them. Per the germline V gene, CDR1 is SQVTM and CDR2 is ANQGSEA. The CDR3 covers 14 residues. This CDR3 reads CSAAELGQFNEQFF. CDR3 DNA sequence: TGCAGCGCGGCTGAGTTAGGACAGTTCAATGAGCAGTTCTTC.

The rearrangement uses TRBV5-1 and TRBJ1-1; D not resolved. Germline V gives CDR1 SGHRS, CDR2 YFSETQ. The CDR3 runs 14 residues. Between the trimmed V and J ends, which lost 0 bases and 6 bases, there was a span of 12 bases. The CDR3 protein is CASSLGSTTSEAFF. CDR3 DNA sequence: TGCGCCAGCAGCTTGGGATCCACAACTTCTGAAGCTTTCTTT.

This clone has a single count. The gene calls are TRBV29-1 and TRBJ2-7; D not certain. This CDR3 region has 12 residues. V was pared by 6 bases and J by 3 bases, with 12 bases between. Germline V gene sequence: CDR1 SQVTM, CDR2 ANQGSEA. This CDR3 is CSVTLTLYEQYF. In nucleotides, the CDR3 is TGCAGCGTGACACTTACCCTCTACGAGCAGTACTTC.

The gene calls are TRBV7-3 and TRBJ2-1; D possibly matches TRBD1 or TRBD2 (6 bases each). The length of the CDR3 is 14 residues. Germline values: CDR1 SGHTA, CDR2 FQGTGA. V was shortened by 2 bases and J by 9 bases, with 14 bases between the two germline ends. CDR3 in DNA: TGTGCCAGCAGCTTAGTTCGGGGGCGGAGTGAGCAGTTCTTC. Residues: CASSLVRGRSEQFF.

The genes are TRBV6-6 and TRBJ2-5, with TRBD1 matching over 9 bases. The CDR3 spans 14 residues. Looked up from germline, CDR1 is MNHNY and CDR2 is SVGAGI (reference sequence). V lost 7 bases and J lost 5; bases outside the gene matches: 8. The DNA for the CDR3 is TGTGCCAGCACCCCGGGACAGGGCTGGGAGACCCAGTACTTC. It codes for CASTPGQGWETQYF.

This chain connects TRBV19 to TRBJ2-6; TRBD1 aligns across 11 bases. The CDR3 has 17 residues. Germline V gene lookup returns CDR1 LNHDA and CDR2 SQIVND (reference sequence). Trimming took 4 bases from V and 2 from J; bases not matched to a gene: 4. CDR3 DNA sequence: TGTGCCAGTAGTAGGACAGGGGGCTCAACTGGGGCCAACGTCCTGACTTTC. Translating gives CASSRTGGSTGANVLTF.